The entry that follows covers one TCR beta chain sequence. Its specificity is not known. The record originates from a study of radiation and T cells in renal cell carcinoma. In the study overall: Nephrectomy followed 15 Gy stereotactic body radiation by 4 weeks.

Germline V gene sequence: CDR1 SGHAT, CDR2 FQDESV (reference sequence). Trimming removed 5 bases from V and 4 bases from J, with 8 bases in between. This CDR3 region has 13 residues. Sequencing was performed with immunoSEQ multiplex PCR; in TCRdb, only in-frame clones are kept and a portion is missing. The data show 150,000 or so clones, less than 90% seen once. Broader study findings: Baseline intratumoral clonotype presence is unknown without pretreatment biopsies. In blood, top tumor clones expanded by 2 weeks, shrinking by 4.

Time point in this sample: baseline pretreatment blood. Noted treatment: 15 Gy SBRT to primary tumor, nephrectomy 4 weeks later. Serial blood draws occurred at baseline and 2 and 4 weeks post-SBRT. The chain uses TRBV11-1 and TRBJ2-2, with D perhaps TRBD1 or TRBD2 (5 bases each). The source of this sequence is a woman aged 70-85 years with renal cell carcinoma. The source was blood, collected from a patient whose treatment included radiotherapy and nephrectomy. CDR3 bases: TGTGCCAGCAGCGTGGGACCCACCGGGGAGCTGTTTTTT. Amino acid sequence: CASSVGPTGELFF.